The 17 T cell receptor beta chains reported below all come from one sample, sequenced in a study of cytomegalovirus exposure and HLA in healthy donors. PCR used 60 Vbeta primers and 13 Jbeta primers. Clones were sequenced by immunoSEQ multiplex PCR, and TCRdb holds only the in-frame ones, with some missing. The table has 150,000 to 200,000 clones, about 74% seen once. Sample: PBMCs. These receptors all come from a male donor in good health and CMV-seronegative.

In its sample, this clone was seen a few times. The J gene is TRBJ2-7, the V gene TRBV7-6; D perhaps matches TRBD2 (5 bases). CDR3 size: 13 residues. The germline CDR1 and CDR2 sequences are SGHVS and FNYEAQ. Trimming took 5 bases from V and 2 from J, leaving 10 bases between them. This CDR3 is CASSRGWAYEQYF. In nucleotides, the CDR3 is TGTGCCAGCAGCCGGGGATGGGCCTACGAGCAGTACTTC.

The chain has TRBV5-1 and TRBJ2-1; 8 nucleotides align to TRBD2. The trim removed 0 bases at V and 10 bases at J, leaving 21 bases unmatched. The CDR3 totals 19 residues. The germline V gene has CDR1 SGHRS and CDR2 YFSETQ. The CDR3, as DNA: TGCGCCAGCAGCTTGGCCGAGGGGGGAAGCGGGGGCCCGACCTGGGAGCAGTTCTTC. It encodes CASSLAEGGSGGPTWEQFF. The variable domain in full, completed from reference TRBV5-1 and TRBJ2-1, reads KAGVTQTPRYLIKTRGQQVTLSCSPISGHRSVSWYQQTPGQGLQFLFEYFSETQRNKGNFPGRFSGRQFSNSRSEMNVSTLELGDSALYLCASSLAEGGSGGPTWEQFFGPGTRLTVL.

The count of this clone is one. This chain uses TRBV28 with TRBJ1-4; TRBD1 aligns across 9 bases. The CDR3 has 15 residues. Per germline, CDR1 MDHEN and CDR2 SYDVKM. With 5 bases clipped from V and 7 bases from J, the junction kept 8 bases outside the gene matches. The CDR3 loop reads CASSPAGQGSEKLFF. The CDR3 DNA follows: TGTGCCAGCAGTCCTGCTGGACAGGGGAGTGAAAAACTGTTTTTT.

The chain employs TRBV7-8 and TRBJ2-7; no clear D. With 2 bases removed from V and 5 bases from J, the gap between germline ends came to 19 bases. This CDR3 has 16 amino acids. Germline assignment: CDR1 SGHVS and CDR2 FQNEAQ. CDR3 sequence (DNA): TGTGCCAGCAGCTTATTCTCCAGGAAAGATTGGGACGAGCAGTACTTC. Protein: CASSLFSRKDWDEQYF.

The V and J genes are TRBV5-1 and TRBJ1-2, with TRBD1 matching 10 bases. The germline V gene has CDR1 SGHRS and CDR2 YFSETQ. Germline trimming cut 4 bases from V and 6 bases from J; bases unmatched to any gene: 9. This CDR3 is built from 15 residues. CDR3 protein: CASSPEGTGVDGYTF. As DNA, the CDR3 is TGCGCCAGCAGCCCTGAAGGGACAGGGGTAGATGGCTACACCTTC.

The CDR3 reads CASSLGSSGNTIYF. CDR3 coding DNA: TGTGCCAGCAGCTTAGGTAGCTCTGGAAACACCATATATTTT. The chain couples TRBV11-3 to TRBJ1-3, with no clear D. CDR3 length: 14 residues. The V end lost 1 base, the J end lost 0 bases, and 4 bases lay between the germline ends. CDR1 and CDR2 from the germline V gene are SGHNT and YENEEA.

J is TRBJ2-7 and V is TRBV6-5; possible D gene TRBD1, 6 bases. Germline assignment: CDR1 MNHEY and CDR2 SVGAGI. The CDR3 length is 15 residues. Trimming removed 7 bases at V and 6 bases at J, with 22 bases between. CDR3 sequence (DNA): TGTGCCAGCACCCAACATGGCATACAGGGTACCGAGCAGTACTTC. As protein: CASTQHGIQGTEQYF.

The J gene is TRBJ2-2, the V gene TRBV7-2; tentatively, D is TRBD2 (6 bases). V shed 6 bases and J shed 5 bases, with 10 bases lying between them. The CDR3 is 13 residues long. Germline values: CDR1 SGHTA, CDR2 FQGNSA. The CDR3: CASRTLATGELFF. The CDR3 nucleotides are TGTGCCAGCAGGACTCTAGCGACCGGGGAGCTGTTTTTT.

This CDR3 reads CATSIVRQGQYSNQPQHF. CDR3 sequence (DNA): TGTGCCACCTCTATCGTGAGACAGGGGCAATATAGCAATCAGCCCCAGCATTTT. This chain uses TRBV28 with TRBJ1-5, with TRBD1 matching over 8 bases. Germline V CDR1 and CDR2: MDHEN, SYDVKM. Trimming cost V 10 bases and J 0 bases; bases outside gene matches: 17. The CDR3 loop spans 18 amino acids. The entire variable domain, with the rest obtained from reference TRBV28 and TRBJ1-5, is as follows: DVKVTQSSRYLVKRTGEKVFLECVQDMDHENMFWYRQDPGLGLRLIYFSYDVKMKEKGDIPEGYSVSREKKERFSLILESASTNQTSMYLCATSIVRQGQYSNQPQHFGDGTRLSIL.

The chain has TRBV4-1 and TRBJ1-1; D is uncertain. Germline V gene lookup returns CDR1 MGHRA and CDR2 YSYEKL. Trimming took off 1 base at V and 4 bases at J, with 13 bases between the two ends. CDR3 length: 15 amino acids. The CDR3 nucleotides are TGCGCCAGCAGCCAAGCCGACCCTCTAGGCACTGAAGCTTTCTTT. It codes for CASSQADPLGTEAFF.

The J gene is TRBJ1-1, the V gene TRBV6-1; no firm D call. This CDR3 is built from 10 residues. V was trimmed by 8 bases and J by 2 bases, leaving 3 bases between them. The germline V gene encodes CDR1 MNHNS and CDR2 SASEGT. CDR3 bases: TGTGCCAGCCTTAACACTGAAGCTTTCTTT. This translates into CASLNTEAFF.

The V gene is TRBV27, the J gene TRBJ1-2, with TRBD1 identical over 9 bases. The CDR3 runs to 16 residues. V lost 5 bases, J lost 7 bases, and 14 bases stayed unmatched. CDR1 and CDR2 from the germline V gene are MNHEY and SMNVEV (reference sequence). CDR3 region: CASSRYRDRVSAGYTF. The CDR3 bases are TGTGCCAGCAGTCGATACCGGGACAGGGTGTCCGCTGGCTACACCTTC.

This clone was counted a single time. The chain links TRBV30 to TRBJ1-6; the match to TRBD1 covers 10 bases. The V and J ends lost 8 bases and 2 bases, in that order; junction bases with no gene match: 6. This CDR3 has 15 amino acids. Germline values: CDR1 GTSNPN, CDR2 SVGIG (reference sequence). The CDR3 DNA reads TGTGCCGGTGACAGGGGGCAGGCCTATAATTCACCCCTCCACTTT. Translation gives CAGDRGQAYNSPLHF.

Concerning this clone: At one of its ends the junction is not consistent with the germline gene, which may arise from a read error. The V call is TRBV7-9, the J call TRBJ1-2; the D is unclear. Germline V gene sequence: CDR1 SEHNR, CDR2 FQNEAQ (reference sequence). The CDR3 extends over 13 amino acids. The CDR3 DNA follows: TGTTCCAGCAGCCAAGGCGGTCTCTATGGCTACACCTTC. This codes for CSSSQGGLYGYTF.

The chain carries TRBV28 and TRBJ1-3, with 8 bases identical to TRBD1. The CDR3 length is 16 residues. Trimming removed 6 bases from V and 0 bases from J; junction bases left unmatched: 7. Germline values: CDR1 MDHEN, CDR2 SYDVKM. CDR3 amino acids: CASRAGQALSGNTIYF. CDR3 bases: TGTGCCAGCAGGGCGGGACAGGCCCTCTCTGGAAACACCATATATTTT.

The CDR3 region has the DNA TGTGCCAGCAGTTCCTACGGGGGAAGCTCCTACGAGCAGTACTTC. Translated, it gives CASSSYGGSSYEQYF. This chain uses TRBV6-1 with TRBJ2-5; a weak D match, TRBD2 (6 bases). The J call is in doubt because the DNA end fits TRBJ2-7 better. The germline CDR1 and CDR2 sequences are MNHNS and SASEGT. The CDR3 is 15 residues long.

This chain uses TRBV5-6 with TRBJ2-2, with D possibly TRBD2 on 6 matching bases. CDR3 length: 15 residues. Germline V gives CDR1 SGHDT, CDR2 YYEEEE. V lost 2 bases and J 6 bases, leaving 14 bases between the germline ends. CDR3 DNA sequence: TGTGCCAGCAGCTTAAGGGGACTCCCGTCCGGGGAGCTGTTTTTT. Translating gives CASSLRGLPSGELFF. The full variable domain, with the rest looked up from reference TRBV5-6 and TRBJ2-2, is DAGVTQSPTHLIKTRGQQVTLRCSPKSGHDTVSWYQQALGQGPQFIFQYYEEEERQRGNFPDRFSGHQFPNYSSELNVNALLLGDSALYLCASSLRGLPSGELFFGEGSRLTVL.